This T cell receptor (beta chain) was sequenced during a study of T cells in localized non-small cell lung cancer. As for this clone: Its specificity is unknown.

This CDR3 is 15 amino acids long. Germline trimming cut 5 bases from V and 2 bases from J; bases unmatched to any gene: 6. Germline V gives CDR1 MNHNS, CDR2 SASEGT. Produced via immunoSEQ multiplex PCR; TCRdb's table is partial and in-frame only. The data hold about 59,000 clones, with approximately 90% observed a single time. General observations from the study: Density of T cells in blood, when higher, went with longer overall survival. Uninvolved nearby lung showed the greatest T cell clonality, exceeding that found in tumor. The study detected a median roughly 56 of the top 100 tumor clones in adjacent lung.

This sequence was found in a man between 40 and 75 years old with stage I lung adenocarcinoma. Sequencing was performed on peripheral blood, taken before any cancer treatment. The chain joins TRBV6-1 to TRBJ2-3, with 8 bases matching TRBD2. Here the CDR3 DNA reads TGTGCCAGCAGTACCGGGACTAGAGTCACAGATACGCAGTATTTT. This encodes CASSTGTRVTDTQYF.